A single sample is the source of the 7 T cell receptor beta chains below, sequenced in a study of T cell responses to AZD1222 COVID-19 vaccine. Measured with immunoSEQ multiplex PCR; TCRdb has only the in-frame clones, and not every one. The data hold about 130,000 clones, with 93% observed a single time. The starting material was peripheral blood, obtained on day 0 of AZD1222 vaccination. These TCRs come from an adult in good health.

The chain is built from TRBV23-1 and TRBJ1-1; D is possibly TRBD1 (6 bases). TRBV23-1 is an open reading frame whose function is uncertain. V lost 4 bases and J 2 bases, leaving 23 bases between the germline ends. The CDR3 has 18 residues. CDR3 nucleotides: TGCGCCAGCAGTCCCCCCACGGACAGCTACAGTTTAAACACTGAAGCTTTCTTT. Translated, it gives CASSPPTDSYSLNTEAFF.

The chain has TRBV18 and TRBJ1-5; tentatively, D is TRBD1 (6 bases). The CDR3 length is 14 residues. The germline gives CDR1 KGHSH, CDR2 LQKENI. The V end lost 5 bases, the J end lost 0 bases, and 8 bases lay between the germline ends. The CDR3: CASSGQFSNQPQHF. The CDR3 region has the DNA TGTGCCAGCTCAGGACAGTTTAGCAATCAGCCCCAGCATTTT.

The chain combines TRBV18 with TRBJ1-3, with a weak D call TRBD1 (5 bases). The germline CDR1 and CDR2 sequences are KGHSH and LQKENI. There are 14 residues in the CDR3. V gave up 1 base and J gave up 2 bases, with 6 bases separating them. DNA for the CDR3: TGTGCCAGCTCACCACGGGACCCTGGAAACACCATATATTTT. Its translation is CASSPRDPGNTIYF.

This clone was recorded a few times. This CDR3 reads CASSHLDRPSGNTIYF. The CDR3, as DNA: TGTGCCAGCAGCCACCTTGACAGACCCTCTGGAAACACCATATATTTT. J is TRBJ1-3 and V is TRBV7-9; maybe TRBD1 (5 bases). V lost 5 bases and J lost 0, with 14 bases in between. CDR1 and CDR2 (germline): SEHNR, FQNEAQ (reference sequence). The CDR3 contains 16 residues.

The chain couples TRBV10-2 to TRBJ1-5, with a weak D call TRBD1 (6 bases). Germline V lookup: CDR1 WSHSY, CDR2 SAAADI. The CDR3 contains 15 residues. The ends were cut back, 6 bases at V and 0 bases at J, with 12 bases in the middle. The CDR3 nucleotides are TGCGCCAGCAGAAAGACAGGTTATAGCAATCAGCCCCAGCATTTT. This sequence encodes CASRKTGYSNQPQHF.

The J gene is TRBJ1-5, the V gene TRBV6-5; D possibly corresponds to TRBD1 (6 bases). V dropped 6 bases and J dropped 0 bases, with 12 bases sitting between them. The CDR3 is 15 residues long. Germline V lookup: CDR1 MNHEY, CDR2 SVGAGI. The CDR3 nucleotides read TGTGCCAGCAGGAAGGACAGAACTAGCAATCAGCCCCAGCATTTT. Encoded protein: CASRKDRTSNQPQHF.

As DNA, the CDR3 is TGTGCCAGCAGTTACAGGGAAGGGGGTGAAAAACTGTTTTTT. Protein product: CASSYREGGEKLFF. The chain is built from TRBV6-5 and TRBJ1-4; weak D call: TRBD1 (6 bases). CDR3 length: 14 residues. The germline V and J ends were trimmed by 2 bases and 7 bases, with 11 bases remaining between them. The germline gives CDR1 MNHEY, CDR2 SVGAGI.